The 15 T cell receptor beta chains in this list originate from one sample, sequenced in a study of early T cells in non-severe SARS-CoV-2 infection. In TCRdb, the 5' RACE reads were re-called with MiXCR into one record per CDR3 protein. This table has 50,000 to 70,000 distinct CDR3 sequences, approximately 12% appearing once. Sequenced sample: whole blood. Every receptor here comes from an adult who was a healthcare worker with PCR-confirmed SARS-CoV-2 infection or an uninfected control (not recorded which).

This clonotype was detected only a few times. The V and J genes are TRBV7-9 and TRBJ1-6, with TRBD1 as a possible D gene (6 bases). The germline CDR1 and CDR2 sequences are SEHNR and FQNEAQ (reference sequence). V lost 4 bases to trimming and J lost 6 bases, with 16 bases between them. The CDR3 spans 16 residues. The CDR3 reads CASSSGHLIINSPLHF. CDR3 coding DNA: TGTGCCAGCAGCTCGGGACACCTTATAATTAATTCACCCCTCCACTTT.

V usage is TRBV7-2 and J usage is TRBJ2-1; 9 bases are shared with TRBD1. The V gene end was trimmed by 3 bases and the J gene end by 5 bases; junction bases not matched to a gene: 8. The CDR3 covers 16 residues. The germline V gene encodes CDR1 SGHTA and CDR2 FQGNSA. The CDR3 bases are TGTGCCAGCAGCTTTTACCGGGACAGGGCCGACAATGAGCAGTTCTTC. Amino acid sequence: CASSFYRDRADNEQFF. Full variable domain (rest looked up from reference TRBV7-2 and TRBJ2-1): GAGVSQSPSNKVTEKGKDVELRCDPISGHTALYWYRQSLGQGLEFLIYFQGNSAPDKSGLPSDRFSAERTGGSVSTLTIQRTQQEDSAVYLCASSFYRDRADNEQFFGPGTRLTVL.

This clonotype showed up many times. V and J are TRBV15 and TRBJ2-5; D ambiguous. Germline V gene data show CDR1 as LNHNV and CDR2 as YYDKDF (reference sequence). The CDR3 is 15 amino acids. The V gene lost 0 bases and the J gene lost 2 bases, with 10 bases spanning the gap. The CDR3 nucleotides read TGTGCCACCAGCAGAGATCCAGGTCTTCAAGAGACCCAGTACTTC. Translated, it gives CATSRDPGLQETQYF.

This clonotype has only a few counts. In DNA form, the CDR3 reads TGTGCCAGCAGCCAACGTCTCCGTGGGGATACGCAGTATTTT. Protein product: CASSQRLRGDTQYF. This chain links TRBV3-1 with TRBJ2-3; D remains unclear. The CDR3 extends over 14 amino acids. V gave up 2 bases and J gave up 6 bases, with 12 bases separating them. Germline loops: CDR1 LGHDT, CDR2 YNNKEL (reference sequence).

This clonotype was observed a few times. The chain has TRBV20-1 and TRBJ1-5; possible D gene TRBD1, 6 bases. Looked up from germline, CDR1 is DFQATT and CDR2 is SNEGSKA (reference sequence). This CDR3 contains 15 residues. V was trimmed by 3 bases and J by 6 bases, leaving 18 bases between them. This CDR3 is CSASSGMAGAQPQHF. In DNA form, the CDR3 reads TGCAGTGCTAGTTCGGGCATGGCAGGGGCTCAGCCCCAGCATTTT.

This clonotype was picked up many times. The chain recombines TRBV2 with TRBJ1-2, with a weak D call TRBD1 (6 bases). Trimming pared 7 bases from V and 8 bases from J, leaving 17 bases between. The CDR3 contains 13 residues. In germline, CDR1 is SNHLY, CDR2 FYNNEI. The chain's CDR3 is CASTQRDTGGYTF. The CDR3 DNA reads TGTGCCAGCACCCAAAGGGACACTGGCGGCTACACCTTC.

V usage is TRBV6-6 and J usage is TRBJ2-1; 9 bases fit TRBD1. The germline gives CDR1 MNHNY, CDR2 SVGAGI (reference sequence). V trimming: 6 bases; J trimming: 14 bases; junction bases outside the gene matches: 17. The CDR3 has 15 residues. This CDR3 is CASRPGQGIGERKFF. DNA for the CDR3: TGTGCCAGCAGGCCGGGACAGGGTATTGGGGAGCGGAAGTTCTTC.

This clonotype occurred many times. This rearrangement joins TRBV11-2 to TRBJ2-5; TRBD1 matches at 9 bases. The germline CDR1 and CDR2 sequences are SGHAT and FQNNGV. Trimming removed 0 bases from V and 7 bases from J; junction bases left unmatched: 9. The CDR3 is 16 amino acids. As DNA, the CDR3 is TGTGCCAGCAGCTTAGAGACCCGGGACAGGGTCGGGACCCAGTACTTC. This translates into CASSLETRDRVGTQYF.

This clonotype was counted many times. The genes are TRBV18 and TRBJ1-5; D possibly corresponds to TRBD1 (6 bases). V was trimmed by 2 bases and J by 4 bases, leaving 6 bases between them. The CDR3 spans 13 residues. Germline lookup yields CDR1 KGHSH and CDR2 LQKENI. The CDR3 protein is CASSPDRNQPQHF. The CDR3 region has the DNA TGTGCCAGCTCACCAGACAGGAATCAGCCCCAGCATTTT.

This clonotype turned up a few times. The J gene is TRBJ2-3, the V gene TRBV7-2; D is unclear. Germline CDR1 and CDR2: SGHTA and FQGNSA. The CDR3 has 13 amino acids. V lost 3 bases and J 1 base, leaving 5 bases between the germline ends. CDR3 protein: CASSFLRTDTQYF. The CDR3 DNA follows: TGTGCCAGCAGCTTTTTACGCACAGATACGCAGTATTTT.

J is TRBJ2-1 and V is TRBV4-3; D perhaps matches TRBD1 (6 bases). The CDR3 totals 13 residues. CDR1 is LGHNA and CDR2 is YSLEER in the germline V gene. V was pared by 5 bases and J by 4 bases, with 9 bases between. In DNA, the CDR3 is TGCGCCAGCAGCACCAGGGGTTACAATGAGCAGTTCTTC. Translating it yields CASSTRGYNEQFF.

This clonotype was seen many times. The chain links TRBV6-5 to TRBJ2-1, with D hard to call. The CDR3 totals 17 residues. CDR1 and CDR2 from the germline V gene are MNHEY and SVGAGI. Between the trimmed V and J ends, which lost 5 bases and 0 bases, there was a span of 17 bases. The CDR3 protein is CASSPIHSRISYNEQFF. The CDR3 coding sequence is TGTGCCAGCAGTCCAATTCATTCCCGTATCTCCTACAATGAGCAGTTCTTC.

This clonotype showed up just a few times. The chain employs TRBV11-2 and TRBJ2-7; 7 positions match TRBD1. Looked up from germline, CDR1 is SGHAT and CDR2 is FQNNGV. The V gene end was trimmed by 5 bases and the J gene end by 3 bases; junction bases not matched to a gene: 10. The CDR3 length is 15 residues. CDR3 amino acids: CASSPMRTGYYEQYF. CDR3 nucleotides: TGTGCCAGCAGCCCGATGAGGACAGGCTACTACGAGCAGTACTTC.

The chain carries TRBV19 and TRBJ1-2, with 10 positions matching TRBD1. The CDR3 has 12 amino acids. V lost 9 bases to trimming and J lost 8 bases; unmatched junction nucleotides: 6. Germline CDR1 LNHDA, CDR2 SQIVND (reference sequence). The CDR3 DNA reads as TGTGCCAGCCGACAGGGGGCCTTAGGCTACACCTTC. This codes for CASRQGALGYTF.

This clonotype has more than one count but fewer than ten. This sequence joins TRBV20-1 and TRBJ1-1; D call uncertain. Germline loops: CDR1 DFQATT, CDR2 SNEGSKA (reference sequence). Trimming pared 0 bases from V and 3 bases from J, leaving 14 bases between. The CDR3 consists of 15 residues. For the CDR3, the DNA is TGCAGTGCTAGAGATATAAAGGGAGCGGACACTGAAGCTTTCTTT. Its translation: CSARDIKGADTEAFF.